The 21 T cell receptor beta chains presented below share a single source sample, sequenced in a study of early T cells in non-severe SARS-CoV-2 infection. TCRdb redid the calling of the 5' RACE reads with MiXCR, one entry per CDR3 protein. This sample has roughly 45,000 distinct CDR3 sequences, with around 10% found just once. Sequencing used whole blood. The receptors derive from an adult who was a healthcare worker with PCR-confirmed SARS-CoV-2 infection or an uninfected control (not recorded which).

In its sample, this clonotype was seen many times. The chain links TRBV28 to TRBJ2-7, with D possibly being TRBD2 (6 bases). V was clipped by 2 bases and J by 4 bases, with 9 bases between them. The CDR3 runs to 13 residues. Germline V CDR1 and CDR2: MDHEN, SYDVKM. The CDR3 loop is CASSLGRLYEQYF. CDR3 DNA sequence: TGTGCCAGCAGTTTAGGGAGGCTGTACGAGCAGTACTTC. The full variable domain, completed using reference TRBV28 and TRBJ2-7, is DVKVTQSSRYLVKRTGEKVFLECVQDMDHENMFWYRQDPGLGLRLIYFSYDVKMKEKGDIPEGYSVSREKKERFSLILESASTNQTSMYLCASSLGRLYEQYFGPGTRLTVT.

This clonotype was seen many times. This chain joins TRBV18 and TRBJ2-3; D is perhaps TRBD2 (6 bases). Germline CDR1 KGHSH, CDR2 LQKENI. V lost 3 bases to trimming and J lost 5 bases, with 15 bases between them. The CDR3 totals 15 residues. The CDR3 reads CASSPIGGPGDTQYF. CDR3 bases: TGTGCCAGCTCACCTATCGGAGGGCCGGGAGATACGCAGTATTTT.

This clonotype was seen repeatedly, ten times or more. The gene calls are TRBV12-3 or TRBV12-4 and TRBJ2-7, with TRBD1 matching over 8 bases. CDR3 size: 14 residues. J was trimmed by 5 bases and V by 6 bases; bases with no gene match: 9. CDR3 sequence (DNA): TGTGCCAGCAGACCGGGACAGGCCATCAACGAGCAGTACTTC. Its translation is CASRPGQAINEQYF.

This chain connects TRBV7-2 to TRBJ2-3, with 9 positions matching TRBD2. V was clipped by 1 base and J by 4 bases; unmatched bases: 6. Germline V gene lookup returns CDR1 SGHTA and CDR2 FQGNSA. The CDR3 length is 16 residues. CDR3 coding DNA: TGTGCCAGCAGCTTAGGATTAGCGGGAGAGGCAGATACGCAGTATTTT. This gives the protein CASSLGLAGEADTQYF.

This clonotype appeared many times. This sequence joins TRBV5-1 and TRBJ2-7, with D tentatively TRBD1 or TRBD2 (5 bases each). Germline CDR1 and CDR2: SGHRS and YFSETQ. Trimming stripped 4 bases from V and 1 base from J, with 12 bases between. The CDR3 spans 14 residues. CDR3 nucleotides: TGCGCCAGCAGCAAGGGACCTCAATCCTACGAGCAGTACTTC. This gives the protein CASSKGPQSYEQYF.

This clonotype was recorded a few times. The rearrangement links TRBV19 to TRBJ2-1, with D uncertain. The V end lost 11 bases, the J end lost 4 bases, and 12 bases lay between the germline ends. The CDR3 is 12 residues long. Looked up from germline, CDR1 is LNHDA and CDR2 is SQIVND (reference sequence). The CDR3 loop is CAATSRYNEQFF. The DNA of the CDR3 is TGTGCCGCAACGAGCAGGTACAATGAGCAGTTCTTC.

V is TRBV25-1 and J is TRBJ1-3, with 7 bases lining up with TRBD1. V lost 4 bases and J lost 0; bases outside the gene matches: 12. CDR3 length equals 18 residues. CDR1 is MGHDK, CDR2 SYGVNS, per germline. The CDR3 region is CASSAAIQRDSSGNTIYF. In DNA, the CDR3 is TGTGCCAGCAGTGCGGCGATACAAAGGGACAGCTCTGGAAACACCATATATTTT.

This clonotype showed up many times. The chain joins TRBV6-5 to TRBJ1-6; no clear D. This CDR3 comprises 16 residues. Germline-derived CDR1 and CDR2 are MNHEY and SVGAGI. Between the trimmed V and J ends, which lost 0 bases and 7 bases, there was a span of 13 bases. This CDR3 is CASSYSGGDLNSPLHF. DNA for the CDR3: TGTGCCAGCAGTTACTCGGGTGGAGACTTGAATTCACCCCTCCACTTT.

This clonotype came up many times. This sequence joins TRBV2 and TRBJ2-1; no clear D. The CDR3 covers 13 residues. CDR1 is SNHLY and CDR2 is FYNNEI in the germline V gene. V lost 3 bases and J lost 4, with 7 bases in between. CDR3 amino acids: CASSDVGYNEQFF. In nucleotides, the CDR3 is TGTGCCAGCAGTGATGTTGGTTACAATGAGCAGTTCTTC.

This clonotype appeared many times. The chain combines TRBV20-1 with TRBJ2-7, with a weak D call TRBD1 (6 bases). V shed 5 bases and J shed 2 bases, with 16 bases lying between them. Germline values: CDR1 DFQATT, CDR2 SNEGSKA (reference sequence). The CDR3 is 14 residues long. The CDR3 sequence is CSALDDRSPYEQYF. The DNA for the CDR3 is TGCAGTGCTCTCGATGACAGGAGCCCCTACGAGCAGTACTTC.

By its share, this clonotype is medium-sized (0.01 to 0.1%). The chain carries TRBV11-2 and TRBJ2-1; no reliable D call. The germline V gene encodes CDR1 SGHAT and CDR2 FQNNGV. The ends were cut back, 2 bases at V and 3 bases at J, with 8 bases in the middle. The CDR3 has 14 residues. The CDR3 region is CASSLLRDYNEQFF. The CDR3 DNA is TGTGCCAGCAGCTTACTTCGAGACTACAATGAGCAGTTCTTC.

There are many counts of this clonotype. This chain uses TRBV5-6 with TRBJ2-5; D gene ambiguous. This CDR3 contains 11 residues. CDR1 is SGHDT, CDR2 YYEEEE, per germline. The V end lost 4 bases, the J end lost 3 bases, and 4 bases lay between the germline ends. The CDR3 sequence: CASSVEETQYF. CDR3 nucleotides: TGTGCCAGCAGCGTCGAAGAGACCCAGTACTTC.

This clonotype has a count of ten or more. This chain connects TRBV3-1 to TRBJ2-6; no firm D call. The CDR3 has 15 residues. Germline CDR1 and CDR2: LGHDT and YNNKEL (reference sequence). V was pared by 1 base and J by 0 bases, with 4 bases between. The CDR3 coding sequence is TGTGCCAGCAGCCAAGTTGTCTCTGGGGCCAACGTCCTGACTTTC. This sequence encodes CASSQVVSGANVLTF. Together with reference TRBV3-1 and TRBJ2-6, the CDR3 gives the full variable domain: DTAVSQTPKYLVTQMGNDKSIKCEQNLGHDTMYWYKQDSKKFLKIMFSYNNKELIINETVPNRFSPKSPDKAHLNLHINSLELGDSAVYFCASSQVVSGANVLTFGAGSRLTVL.

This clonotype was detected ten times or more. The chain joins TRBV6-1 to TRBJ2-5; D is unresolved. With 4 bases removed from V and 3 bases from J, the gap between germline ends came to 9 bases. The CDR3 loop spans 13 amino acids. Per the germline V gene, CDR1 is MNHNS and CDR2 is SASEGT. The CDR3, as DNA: TGTGCCAGCAGTGCGGAATTTAAAGAGACCCAGTACTTC. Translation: CASSAEFKETQYF.

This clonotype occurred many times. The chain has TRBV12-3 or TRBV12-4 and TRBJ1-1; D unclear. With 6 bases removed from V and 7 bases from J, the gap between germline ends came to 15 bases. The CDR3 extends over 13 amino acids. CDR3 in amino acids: CASSARALGEAFF. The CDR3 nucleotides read TGTGCCAGCAGCGCCCGGGCCTTGGGTGAAGCTTTCTTT.

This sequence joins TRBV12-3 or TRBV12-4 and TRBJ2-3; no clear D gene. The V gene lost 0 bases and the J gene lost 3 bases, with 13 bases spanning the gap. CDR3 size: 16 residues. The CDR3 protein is CASSLARNTRTDTQYF. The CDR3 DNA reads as TGTGCCAGCAGTTTAGCGCGGAATACCCGGACAGATACGCAGTATTTT.

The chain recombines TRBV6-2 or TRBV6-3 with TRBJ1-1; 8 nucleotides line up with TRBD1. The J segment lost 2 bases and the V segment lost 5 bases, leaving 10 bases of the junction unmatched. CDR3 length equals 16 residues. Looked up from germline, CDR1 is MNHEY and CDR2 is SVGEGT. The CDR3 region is CASSADRGFVNTEAFF. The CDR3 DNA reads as TGTGCCAGCAGTGCAGACAGGGGATTTGTAAACACTGAAGCTTTCTTT.

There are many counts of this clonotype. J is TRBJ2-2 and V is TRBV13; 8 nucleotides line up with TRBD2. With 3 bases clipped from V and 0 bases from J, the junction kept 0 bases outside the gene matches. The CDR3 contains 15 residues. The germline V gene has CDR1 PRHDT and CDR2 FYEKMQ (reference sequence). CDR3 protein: CASSFGGANTGELFF. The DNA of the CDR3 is TGTGCCAGCAGCTTCGGGGGGGCGAACACCGGGGAGCTGTTTTTT. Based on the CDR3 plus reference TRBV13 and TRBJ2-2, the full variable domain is AAGVIQSPRHLIKEKRETATLKCYPIPRHDTVYWYQQGPGQDPQFLISFYEKMQSDKGSIPDRFSAQQFSDYHSELNMSSLELGDSALYFCASSFGGANTGELFFGEGSRLTVL.

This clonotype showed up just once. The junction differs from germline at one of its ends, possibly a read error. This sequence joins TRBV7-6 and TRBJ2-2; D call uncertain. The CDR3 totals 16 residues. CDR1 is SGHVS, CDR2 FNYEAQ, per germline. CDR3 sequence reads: CVSSPTGPRGTGELFF. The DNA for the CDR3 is TGTGTCAGCAGTCCTACCGGGCCCCGAGGTACCGGGGAGCTGTTTTTT.

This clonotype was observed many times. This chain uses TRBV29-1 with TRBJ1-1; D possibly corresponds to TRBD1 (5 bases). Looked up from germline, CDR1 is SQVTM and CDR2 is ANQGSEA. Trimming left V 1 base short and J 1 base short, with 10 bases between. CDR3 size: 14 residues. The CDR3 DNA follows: TGCAGCGTTGAAGTATACAGGCAGAACACTGAAGCTTTCTTT. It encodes CSVEVYRQNTEAFF.

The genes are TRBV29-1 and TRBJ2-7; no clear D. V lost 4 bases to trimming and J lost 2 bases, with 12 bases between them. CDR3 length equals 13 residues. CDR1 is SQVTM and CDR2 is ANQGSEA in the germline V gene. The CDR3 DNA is TGCAGCGTTGGGTGGGTAAACACCTACGAGCAGTACTTC. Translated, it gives CSVGWVNTYEQYF.